This T cell receptor (beta chain) was sequenced for a study of T-cell memory formation after mild COVID-19. The germline V gene encodes CDR1 SGHRS and CDR2 YFSETQ. V was trimmed by 0 bases and J by 7 bases, leaving 8 bases between them. The CDR3 runs 14 residues. This clonotype showed up many times. TCRdb called the 5' RACE reads again in MiXCR, with one record for every CDR3 protein. The sample records a few hundred thousand distinct CDR3 sequences, approximately 15% being singletons. The sequenced material came from PBMCs or a T cell subset sorted from them (not recorded which). The V call is TRBV5-1, the J call TRBJ1-6; D perhaps matches TRBD1 (5 bases). The TCR originated in a man aged 18 to 30 who had mild COVID-19 (a few samples of this study predate the infection). Cell type and time point are not known. The CDR3 is CASSLEGINSPLHF. The CDR3 coding sequence is TGCGCCAGCAGCTTGGAGGGGATCAATTCACCCCTCCACTTT.